What follows are 15 T cell receptor beta chains derived from one specimen sequenced in a study of T cells in Graves' hyperthyroidism and ophthalmopathy. From RNA transcripts, TCR beta CDR3 regions were amplified. HTBI primers were the set used in a first-round RT-PCR of the TCR CDR3. TCRdb used MiXCR to reprocess the multiplex PCR reads, holding one entry per CDR3 protein. The repertoire holds around 350,000 distinct CDR3 sequences, with about a sixth as singletons. The sequenced sample was blood. These receptors all stem from a woman aged 30 to 39 with Graves' hyperthyroidism that later progressed to Graves' ophthalmopathy.

The rearrangement uses TRBV11-3 and TRBJ1-1; 7 bases align to TRBD1. V shed 6 bases, J shed 12 bases, and the junction held 10 bases outside the gene matches. Germline values: CDR1 SGHNT, CDR2 YENEEA. The CDR3 runs 12 residues. Here the CDR3 reads CASSLLEGATFF. In DNA form, the CDR3 reads TGTGCCAGCAGTTTATTGGAGGGGGCAACTTTCTTT.

This clonotype was seen repeatedly, ten times or more. Relative to the germline gene, one junction end is altered; a read error may explain this. CDR3 in DNA: TGTGCCAGCAGCCGTTTTCCTAGCGAGTTCCTCTTC. Translated, it gives CASSRFPSEFLF. The V call is TRBV3-1, the J call TRBJ2-1, with D tentatively TRBD2 (6 bases). The germline V gene has CDR1 LGHDT and CDR2 YNNKEL (reference sequence). This CDR3 has 12 residues.

This clonotype was found many times. The V gene is TRBV27, the J gene TRBJ1-1; the D is unclear. The germline gives CDR1 MNHEY, CDR2 SMNVEV (reference sequence). There are 15 residues in the CDR3. V gave up 4 bases and J gave up 11 bases, with 23 bases separating them. CDR3: CASSSPLSGKYEAFF. The CDR3 nucleotides are TGTGCCAGCAGTTCTCCCCTTTCCGGCAAATATGAGGCTTTCTTT.

This sequence joins TRBV2 and TRBJ2-1, with 13 nucleotides matching TRBD2. The V and J ends lost 9 bases and 7 bases, in that order; junction bases with no gene match: 6. The CDR3 contains 14 residues. The germline V gene has CDR1 SNHLY and CDR2 FYNNEI. For the CDR3, the DNA is TGTGCCAGTATGACTAGCGGGAGGTGGAATGAGCAGTTCTTC. This codes for CASMTSGRWNEQFF. The full variable domain, rest sourced from reference TRBV2 and TRBJ2-1, is EPEVTQTPSHQVTQMGQEVILRCVPISNHLYFYWYRQILGQKVEFLVSFYNNEISEKSEIFDDQFSVERPDGSNFTLKIRSTKLEDSAMYFCASMTSGRWNEQFFGPGTRLTVL.

This clonotype was observed many times. This chain joins TRBV29-1 and TRBJ2-3; 10 nucleotides agree with TRBD1. The ends lost 6 bases at V and 6 bases at J; junction bases unmatched: 3. The CDR3 is 12 residues long. The germline V gene encodes CDR1 SQVTM and CDR2 ANQGSEA. The CDR3 loop is CSVGQGLDTQYF. The CDR3 DNA is TGCAGCGTGGGACAGGGGTTGGATACGCAGTATTTT.

This clonotype was picked up many times. This rearrangement joins TRBV5-1 to TRBJ1-2, with 10 bases fitting TRBD1. J gave up 0 bases and V 4 bases, and 6 bases lay outside the gene matches. Germline lookup yields CDR1 SGHRS and CDR2 YFSETQ. This CDR3 has 16 residues. CDR3: CASSRAGTGANYGYTF. CDR3 bases: TGCGCCAGCAGCCGGGCTGGGACAGGGGCTAACTATGGCTACACCTTC.

As to this clonotype: A much larger clone differs by one base, so this may be a read error. This chain connects TRBV9 to TRBJ2-1, with D uncertain. The germline gives CDR1 SGDLS, CDR2 YYNGEE. The CDR3 spans 14 residues. The CDR3 sequence is CANSAGRQVPEQFF. The CDR3, as DNA: TGTGCCAACAGCGCCGGCCGACAAGTACCCGAGCAGTTCTTC.

This clonotype was seen many times. The chain carries TRBV7-6 and TRBJ2-1; 7 nucleotides line up with TRBD1. The V gene's germline CDR1 is SGHVS and CDR2 FNYEAQ. Trimming removed 3 bases from V and 13 bases from J; junction bases left unmatched: 9. The CDR3 runs 13 residues. The CDR3 sequence: CASSLGQTKSQFF. DNA of the CDR3: TGTGCCAGCAGCTTGGGACAGACAAAGAGTCAGTTCTTC.

This clonotype showed up just a few times. The CDR3 coding sequence is TGTGCCAGCAGCCAAGCGCGGTCGCGTAGCACCTACAATGAGCAGTTCTTC. Protein sequence: CASSQARSRSTYNEQFF. This chain connects TRBV3-1 to TRBJ2-1; D not certain. From germline, CDR1 is LGHDT and CDR2 YNNKEL (reference sequence). The V end lost 1 base, the J end lost 2 bases, and 15 bases lay between the germline ends. The CDR3 sequence is 17 residues long.

This clonotype occurred many times. The V gene is TRBV3-1, the J gene TRBJ2-7, with 7 bases matching TRBD2. There are 14 residues in the CDR3. The junction had 5 bases not matched to a gene; V was cut back by 4 bases and J by 2 bases. Germline CDR1 is LGHDT and CDR2 is YNNKEL (reference sequence). Here the CDR3 reads CASSLGEGPYEQYF. The CDR3 nucleotides are TGTGCCAGCAGCCTCGGGGAGGGCCCCTACGAGCAGTACTTC.

This clonotype was observed many times. V and J are TRBV28 and TRBJ1-5; D call uncertain. CDR3 length: 13 residues. Germline lookup yields CDR1 MDHEN and CDR2 SYDVKM. Trimming left V 3 bases short and J 3 bases short, with 6 bases between. This CDR3 reads CASSFRVNQPQHF. CDR3 sequence (DNA): TGTGCCAGCAGTTTTCGTGTCAATCAGCCCCAGCATTTT.

This clonotype came up many times. This chain links TRBV5-5 with TRBJ2-5; D is unresolved. The V gene lost 2 bases and the J gene lost 3 bases, with 5 bases spanning the gap. The CDR3 totals 12 residues. CDR1 is SGHKS, CDR2 YYEKEE, per germline (reference sequence). DNA for the CDR3: TGTGCCAGCAGCTTAGTTGAAGAGACCCAGTACTTC. This gives the protein CASSLVEETQYF. Full variable domain (rest looked up from reference TRBV5-5 and TRBJ2-5): DAGVTQSPTHLIKTRGQQVTLRCSPISGHKSVSWYQQVLGQGPQFIFQYYEKEERGRGNFPDRFSARQFPNYSSELNVNALLLGDSALYLCASSLVEETQYFGPGTRLLVL.

This clonotype has a handful of counts. The chain couples TRBV25-1 to TRBJ2-7; 7 bases are shared with TRBD1. Germline assignment: CDR1 MGHDK and CDR2 SYGVNS. The CDR3 extends over 13 amino acids. V gave up 4 bases and J gave up 3 bases; unmatched junction bases: 3. Here the CDR3 DNA reads TGTGCCAGCAGTGCCACAGGGGACTACGAGCAGTACTTC. This sequence encodes CASSATGDYEQYF.

The chain is built from TRBV20-1 and TRBJ1-6, with D unclear. The CDR3 loop spans 19 amino acids. Trimming cost V 4 bases and J 0 bases, with 22 bases left between them. Germline V gives CDR1 DFQATT, CDR2 SNEGSKA (reference sequence). The CDR3 coding sequence is TGCAGTGCTACGCCCAACCCCAACCTGCTTTCCTCCTATAATTCACCCCTCCACTTT. It encodes CSATPNPNLLSSYNSPLHF.

At least ten counts were recorded for this clonotype. The genes are TRBV2 and TRBJ2-1; no clear D. This CDR3 has 11 residues. V gave up 6 bases and J gave up 5 bases, with 5 bases separating them. Per the germline V gene, CDR1 is SNHLY and CDR2 is FYNNEI. CDR3 protein: CASSRDNEQFF. The CDR3 coding sequence is TGTGCCAGCAGCAGAGACAATGAGCAGTTCTTC.